Below, 19 T cell receptor beta chains from the same sample are listed, as sequenced in a study of metastatic and nonmetastatic thyroid tumors. MiXCR reprocessed the PCR reads for TCRdb. The table shows approximately 28,000 clones, with over 20% occurring only once. Patients underwent thyroid surgery, and none had received any treatment before it. Sequenced sample: blood. Receptors were obtained from a female donor with papillary thyroid cancer or a benign thyroid nodule (not recorded which). Some clones in this sample may be carry-over from other donors' samples.

A word on this clone: A single base separates this from a much larger clone, so it may be a read error. Other DNA sequences of this sample code for an identical CDR3. The chain employs TRBV20-1 and TRBJ1-2; perhaps TRBD1 as D (6 bases). Germline V gene data show CDR1 as DFQATT and CDR2 as SNEGSKA (reference sequence). This CDR3 is 12 amino acids long. CDR3 DNA: TGCAGTGCTAGCTTGAGGACGGGGGGCTATACCTTC. Its protein product is CSASLRTGGYTF.

As concerns this clone: The missing conserved phenylalanine or tryptophan at the end of this CDR3 makes a read error likely. This CDR3 reads CASTLHNEQFL. CDR3 coding DNA: TGTGCCAGCACCCTTCACAATGAGCAGTTCCTC. The chain is built from TRBV7-9 and TRBJ2-1; D remains ambiguous. The germline CDR1 and CDR2 sequences are SEHNR and FQNEAQ (reference sequence). This CDR3 comprises 11 residues. V gave up 7 bases and J gave up 5 bases, with 6 bases separating them.

The chain carries TRBV7-2 and TRBJ2-7; D not resolved. CDR3 length: 14 residues. Deletions cut 1 base from V and 6 bases from J, with 13 bases between. The germline V gene encodes CDR1 SGHTA and CDR2 FQGNSA. As DNA, the CDR3 is TGTGCCAGCAGCTTAGGGGTTGTAGTCTGCGAGCAGTACTTC. Its protein product is CASSLGVVVCEQYF.

This clone was found many times. The chain carries TRBV30 and TRBJ1-1; D is undetermined. Germline V lookup: CDR1 GTSNPN, CDR2 SVGIG (reference sequence). The CDR3 runs to 12 residues. Trimming shortened V by 2 bases and J by 10 bases, and 14 bases separated the two germline ends. CDR3 nucleotides: TGTGCCTGGAGTCGAAGCGAACTGGTAGCTTTCTTT. Encoded protein: CAWSRSELVAFF.

V and J are TRBV11-1 and TRBJ2-1, with a tentative D call TRBD1 (6 bases). The CDR3 contains 15 residues. Germline loops: CDR1 SGHAT, CDR2 FQDESV (reference sequence). The germline V and J ends were trimmed by 5 bases and 6 bases, with 17 bases remaining between them. The CDR3 bases are TGTGCCAGCAGCGAGGGGACAAGAGGGGCCAATGAGCAGTTCTTC. Protein sequence: CASSEGTRGANEQFF. The full variable domain, with the rest looked up from reference TRBV11-1 and TRBJ2-1, is EAEVAQSPRYKITEKSQAVAFWCDPISGHATLYWYRQILGQGPELLVQFQDESVVDDSQLPKDRFSAERLKGVDSTLKIQPAELGDSAMYLCASSEGTRGANEQFFGPGTRLTVL.

This chain links TRBV5-1 with TRBJ1-1; D not certain. V lost 0 bases and J lost 1, with 4 bases in between. Germline V gene sequence: CDR1 SGHRS, CDR2 YFSETQ. This CDR3 comprises 13 residues. The CDR3, as DNA: TGCGCCAGCAGCTTGGGCGGGAACACTGAAGCTTTCTTT. Its translation: CASSLGGNTEAFF.

This chain connects TRBV6-2 or TRBV6-3 to TRBJ1-6; 10 nucleotides align to TRBD1. This CDR3 comprises 16 residues. With V trimmed by 3 bases and J by 9 bases, 8 bases remained unmatched. The germline V gene encodes CDR1 MNHEY and CDR2 SVGEGT. The CDR3: CASSYRGQGLGSPLHF. CDR3 nucleotides: TGTGCCAGCAGTTATCGGGGACAGGGGTTGGGTTCACCCCTCCACTTT.

This clone is medium-sized within its sample. The genes are TRBV27 and TRBJ2-1; D remains unclear. Germline-derived CDR1 and CDR2 are MNHEY and SMNVEV (reference sequence). This CDR3 is 12 amino acids long. Trimming cost V 5 bases and J 15 bases, with 17 bases left between them. CDR3 in amino acids: CASSPAPPLAFF. In nucleotides, the CDR3 is TGTGCCAGCAGTCCGGCGCCCCCGCTTGCGTTCTTC.

This clone was counted only a few times. This sequence joins TRBV27 and TRBJ1-3; D unclear. The V and J ends lost 4 bases and 0 bases respectively, with 10 bases between them. The V gene's germline CDR1 is MNHEY and CDR2 SMNVEV (reference sequence). The CDR3 sequence is 15 residues long. CDR3 loop: CASSSRTASGNTIYF. The CDR3 region has the DNA TGTGCCAGCAGTTCCAGGACCGCCTCTGGAAACACCATATATTTT.

In this sample, this clone turned up many times. The chain combines TRBV9 with TRBJ2-5, with a possible D match to TRBD2 (5 bases). CDR1 is SGDLS and CDR2 is YYNGEE in the germline V gene. V was trimmed by 6 bases and J by 0 bases, leaving 15 bases between them. There are 15 residues in the CDR3. CDR3 in amino acids: CASTTWGADQETQYF. CDR3 nucleotide sequence: TGTGCCAGCACCACCTGGGGAGCGGACCAAGAGACCCAGTACTTC.

In its sample, this clone was seen many times. This chain links TRBV5-4 with TRBJ2-5; the match to TRBD1 covers 9 bases. Germline V lookup: CDR1 SGHNT, CDR2 YYREEE (reference sequence). V was pared by 4 bases and J by 5 bases, with 6 bases of the junction left unmatched. CDR3 size: 14 residues. The CDR3 DNA reads as TGTGCCAGCAGCCCGGGGACAGGGATGGAGACCCAGTACTTC. Protein sequence: CASSPGTGMETQYF.

V is TRBV7-3 and J is TRBJ1-2; D is unresolved. V was cut by 0 bases and J by 11 bases, with 16 bases left in between. Germline loops: CDR1 SGHTA, CDR2 FQGTGA. The CDR3 totals 14 residues. CDR3 DNA sequence: TGTGCCAGCAGCTTAACCGGACGGGGTATGGGATACACCTTC. Translating gives CASSLTGRGMGYTF. Complete variable domain (other parts from reference TRBV7-3 and TRBJ1-2): GAGVSQTPSNKVTEKGKYVELRCDPISGHTALYWYRQSLGQGPEFLIYFQGTGAADDSGLPNDRFFAVRPEGSVSTLKIQRTERGDSAVYLCASSLTGRGMGYTFGSGTRLTVV.

This clone was found many times. The CDR3 reads CASSEVGALETQYF. The CDR3 DNA follows: TGTGCCAGCAGTGAAGTTGGGGCTTTGGAGACCCAGTACTTC. The rearrangement uses TRBV6-1 and TRBJ2-5, with D possibly being TRBD1 (5 bases). Trimming cost V 1 base and J 5 bases, with 11 bases left between them. The CDR3 has 14 amino acids. CDR1 and CDR2 from the germline V gene are MNHNS and SASEGT.

In its sample, this clone was seen many times. At the DNA level, this CDR3 is encoded by other sequences in the same sample as well. CDR3 amino acids: CSAGTGIFYTF. The DNA for the CDR3 is TGCAGTGCCGGGACAGGGATCTTCTACACCTTC. The gene calls are TRBV20-1 and TRBJ1-2; 9 bases align to TRBD1. Trimming removed 6 bases from V and 10 bases from J; junction bases left unmatched: 6. The CDR3 sequence is 11 residues long. Germline values: CDR1 DFQATT, CDR2 SNEGSKA (reference sequence).

This clone was counted ten times or more. The chain is built from TRBV4-1 and TRBJ2-3; D remains unclear. Trimming stripped 4 bases from V and 4 bases from J, with 9 bases between. This CDR3 is built from 13 residues. Per germline, CDR1 MGHRA and CDR2 YSYEKL. CDR3 nucleotide sequence: TGCGCCAGCAGCCTGGTTGTCCCAGATACGCAGTATTTT. Translation gives CASSLVVPDTQYF.

At least ten counts were recorded for this clone. This chain joins TRBV20-1 and TRBJ2-1; 12 bases align to TRBD1. Germline loops: CDR1 DFQATT, CDR2 SNEGSKA (reference sequence). J gave up 7 bases and V 3 bases, and 4 bases lay outside the gene matches. This CDR3 is built from 14 residues. The CDR3 coding sequence is TGCAGTGCTAGGGGGACAGGGGGCTTTAATGAGCAGTTCTTC. Translated, it gives CSARGTGGFNEQFF.

This chain links TRBV4-1 with TRBJ1-5, with unresolved D. Germline CDR1 MGHRA, CDR2 YSYEKL. This CDR3 spans 17 amino acids. V was pared by 0 bases and J by 7 bases, with 19 bases between. The CDR3, as DNA: TGCGCCAGCAGCCAAGAGGGCGGCCACTTAATCCGCCAGCCCCAGCATTTT. It is translated as CASSQEGGHLIRQPQHF.

This clone has ten or more counts. The chain couples TRBV7-9 to TRBJ2-1; D not certain. V was trimmed by 3 bases and J by 1 base, leaving 7 bases between them. In germline, CDR1 is SEHNR, CDR2 FQNEAQ (reference sequence). The CDR3 loop spans 14 amino acids. CDR3 residues: CASSFLGSYNEQFF. CDR3 bases: TGTGCCAGCAGCTTTCTGGGTTCCTACAATGAGCAGTTCTTC.

This clone was seen repeatedly, ten times or more. The genes are TRBV2 and TRBJ1-5; D gene unclear. CDR1 is SNHLY, CDR2 FYNNEI, per germline. V dropped 6 bases and J dropped 1 base, with 7 bases sitting between them. The CDR3 has 13 amino acids. The CDR3 spells CASRGTSNQPQHF. The CDR3 DNA is TGTGCCAGCAGGGGTACGAGCAATCAGCCCCAGCATTTT.